One and the same sample provided the 2 T cell receptor beta chains below, sequenced in a study of tumor-infiltrating lymphocytes in oesophageal squamous cell carcinoma. TCRdb re-derived calls from the PCR reads in MiXCR, one entry per CDR3 protein. This sample has 21,000 or so distinct CDR3 sequences, with 30% to 40% found just once. Sample: esophageal tumor tissue. Receptor source: a male donor with esophageal squamous cell carcinoma.

This clonotype was counted many times. The chain joins TRBV7-8 to TRBJ2-3; D remains ambiguous. V was shortened by 4 bases and J by 2 bases, with 19 bases between the two germline ends. The CDR3 covers 17 residues. CDR1 is SGHVS, CDR2 FQNEAQ, per germline. The CDR3 region has the DNA TGTGCCAGCAGCTCCCGGGCATTCGCGCGGTCCACAGATACGCAGTATTTT. Protein: CASSSRAFARSTDTQYF.

By share, this clonotype counts as medium-sized. V usage is TRBV7-8 and J usage is TRBJ1-3; TRBD1 aligns across 11 bases. After removal of 2 bases from V and 4 bases from J, the junction contained 7 bases not matched to a gene. Per the germline V gene, CDR1 is SGHVS and CDR2 is FQNEAQ. CDR3 length equals 17 residues. For the CDR3, the DNA is TGTGCCAGCAGCTTAATAGGGACAGGGGGGTTGGGAAACACCATATATTTT. Encoded protein: CASSLIGTGGLGNTIYF.